This T cell receptor (beta chain) is from a study of T cell responses to AZD1222 COVID-19 vaccine. Germline CDR1 is SGHRS and CDR2 is YFSETQ. The CDR3 totals 12 residues. The V end lost 1 base, the J end lost 5 bases, and 4 bases lay between the germline ends. TCRdb keeps only in-frame clones here, not all; method: immunoSEQ multiplex PCR. The data show some 180,000 clones, with 80% to 95% seen just once and roughly 1% held by the top ten. The chain is built from TRBV5-1 and TRBJ2-1, with D hard to call. The receptor was derived from an adult who received the MenACWY meningococcal vaccine as a control. Source: peripheral blood, taken 28 days after the second dose of the MenACWY control vaccine. The CDR3: CASSLQNNEQFF. CDR3 in DNA: TGCGCCAGCAGCTTGCAAAACAATGAGCAGTTCTTC.